The entry below gives a single T cell receptor beta chain sequence along with its context. Sequencing used immunoSEQ multiplex PCR; TCRdb keeps in-frame clones, though not all of them. The profile shows a few hundred thousand clones, 65% to 90% of them singletons. J gave up 2 bases and V 5 bases, and 4 bases lay outside the gene matches. CDR1 MGHRA and CDR2 YSYEKL come from the germline V gene. CDR3 length: 14 residues. The data were taken from a study of blood T cell repertoires in COVID-19. This chain uses TRBV4-1 with TRBJ2-7; 9 bases are a match to TRBD1. The sample was PBMCs or T cells enriched from blood (not recorded which). This TCR was recovered from a woman aged 18-29 years who had recovered from COVID-19. The CDR3, as DNA: TGCGCCAGCAGCTCCCGGACAGGGGCCTACGAGCAGTACTTC. Encoded protein: CASSSRTGAYEQYF.